This T cell receptor beta chain appears in the sequencing data of a study of blood T cell repertoires in COVID-19. The wider study: PBMCs, B-cell-depleted T cells, or T cells were the source of the cDNA or gDNA that made up the material.

The V gene end was trimmed by 6 bases and the J gene end by 4 bases; junction bases not matched to a gene: 8. Germline CDR1 is SNHLY and CDR2 is FYNNEI. This CDR3 comprises 15 residues. Per the authors' pipeline: Reference gene primer amplification gave nucleated cell count estimates. Sequencing was performed with immunoSEQ multiplex PCR; in TCRdb, only in-frame clones are kept and a portion is missing. V and J calls and clone size come straight from that table; D and trimming were deduced from the DNA. The sample yields around 190,000 clones, about nine tenths seen once. This TCR came from a man younger than 35 who had recovered from COVID-19. Sequenced input: peripheral blood. V usage is TRBV2 and J usage is TRBJ2-7; 11 positions agree with TRBD2. CDR3 coding DNA: TGTGCCAGCAGGGAGACTAGCGGGACCGAATACGAGCAGTACTTC. This gives the protein CASRETSGTEYEQYF.